The next 16 T cell receptor beta chains were all read from a single sample in a study of vaccination effects on CD4 cells after COVID-19. Some clones are missing from TCRdb's copy, which holds only in-frame ones; the method was immunoSEQ multiplex PCR. The table has 25,000 to 30,000 clones, roughly 81% seen once; the top ten hold 13% to 15%. The antigens for these receptors are not known. Under the ViraFEST assay, PBMC were stimulated with viral peptide pools so that antigen-specific CD4+ T cells expanded. Sequencing was performed afterwards. Upon completion of around ten days in culture, CD4+ T cells were isolated. Participants received two doses of either the BNT162b2 or mRNA-1273 vaccine. Material: CD4+ T cells from PBMCs cultured with HCoV-229E spike peptides, obtained after COVID-19 vaccination. All receptors derive from a human donor who received a COVID-19 vaccine.

This chain connects TRBV5-4 to TRBJ2-5, with a possible D match to TRBD2 (5 bases). CDR1 and CDR2 (germline): SGHNT, YYREEE (reference sequence). The V end was cut by 3 bases, the J end by 4 bases, with 10 bases between. This CDR3 has 13 amino acids. The CDR3 DNA follows: TGTGCCAGCAGCTGGGATCGGGGAGAGACCCAGTACTTC. Its protein product is CASSWDRGETQYF.

V gene TRBV3-1 (or the pseudogene TRBV3-2) combines with J gene TRBJ1-6, with D unresolved. Trimming shortened V by 4 bases and J by 8 bases, and 12 bases separated the two germline ends. Germline-derived CDR1 and CDR2 are LGHDT and YNNKEL (reference sequence). This CDR3 contains 14 residues. The CDR3 coding sequence is TGTGCCAGCAGCCCAGCCCCCCAGCATTCACCCCTCCACTTT. This sequence encodes CASSPAPQHSPLHF.

The chain combines TRBV14 with TRBJ2-7; 13 bases map to TRBD2. V dropped 4 bases and J dropped 6; count of bases not matched to a gene: 6. Germline CDR1 and CDR2: SGHDN and FVKESK. CDR3 length equals 15 residues. CDR3: CASSPRLAGGREQYF. CDR3 DNA sequence: TGTGCCAGCAGCCCGAGACTAGCGGGAGGACGCGAGCAGTACTTC.

The chain couples TRBV21-1 to TRBJ2-1. TRBV21-1 is classified as a pseudogene. The length of the CDR3 is 16 residues. In nucleotides, the CDR3 is TGTGCCAGCAGCAAAGAGTACCGAATTCTTTACAATGAGCAGTTCTTC. It encodes CASSKEYRILYNEQFF.

The chain employs TRBV19 and TRBJ1-1; D is ambiguous. Trimming took 3 bases from V and 9 from J, leaving 11 bases between them. This CDR3 is 12 amino acids long. The germline CDR1 and CDR2 sequences are LNHDA and SQIVND (reference sequence). The CDR3: CASSIVSGKAFF. The CDR3 DNA follows: TGTGCCAGTAGTATCGTATCAGGAAAAGCTTTCTTT.

This clone has more than one count but fewer than ten. The V gene is TRBV5-8, the J gene TRBJ1-6; D not certain. The CDR3 totals 13 residues. Germline V gene sequence: CDR1 SGHTS, CDR2 YDEGEE. Between the trimmed V and J ends, which lost 3 bases and 4 bases, there was a span of 5 bases. CDR3 bases: TGTGCCAGCAGCTGGGAGTATAATTCACCCCTCCACTTT. It is translated as CASSWEYNSPLHF.

The genes are TRBV24-1 and TRBJ2-2; D is undetermined. The CDR3 contains 13 residues. Germline loops: CDR1 KGHDR, CDR2 SFDVKD. The germline V and J ends were trimmed by 5 bases and 6 bases, with 9 bases remaining between them. Written as DNA, the CDR3 is TGTGCCACCAGTGGGTTCGGATCCGGGGAGCTGTTTTTT. Protein product: CATSGFGSGELFF.

The gene calls are TRBV6-1 and TRBJ2-1; either TRBD1 or TRBD2 may supply D (5 bases each). Trimming took off 2 bases at V and 6 bases at J, with 14 bases between the two ends. Germline V gene sequence: CDR1 MNHNS, CDR2 SASEGT. The CDR3 is made up of 15 amino acids. This CDR3 reads CASSEMYGGPNEQFF. CDR3 bases: TGTGCCAGCAGTGAAATGTATGGGGGACCCAATGAGCAGTTCTTC.

The chain recombines TRBV11-3 with TRBJ2-3; no clear D. The germline CDR1 and CDR2 sequences are SGHNT and YENEEA. Trimming took off 5 bases at V and 3 bases at J, with 12 bases between the two ends. CDR3 length: 14 residues. In DNA, the CDR3 is TGTGCCAGCAGCCTAGGGTACGGAACAGATACGCAGTATTTT. Protein sequence: CASSLGYGTDTQYF.

V usage is TRBV12-3 or TRBV12-4 and J usage is TRBJ2-3; weak D call: TRBD1 (5 bases). The CDR3 loop spans 13 amino acids. Trimming took 5 bases from V and 6 from J, leaving 12 bases between them. The CDR3 is CASSTGIGDTQYF. CDR3 coding DNA: TGTGCCAGCAGTACAGGTATCGGGGATACGCAGTATTTT.

CDR3 sequence (DNA): TGCGCCAGCAGTGAAGGATTCGACTATGGCTACACCTTC. Translation: CASSEGFDYGYTF. This sequence joins TRBV10-1 and TRBJ1-2; no clear D. The CDR3 loop spans 13 amino acids. V lost 3 bases and J lost 3, with 8 bases in between. CDR1 and CDR2 from the germline V gene are WNHNN and SYGVQD (reference sequence).

The V and J genes are TRBV7-2 and TRBJ2-5; no clear D gene. Germline V gene sequence: CDR1 SGHTA, CDR2 FQGNSA. V dropped 1 base and J dropped 1 base, with 7 bases sitting between them. This CDR3 is built from 14 residues. CDR3 sequence (DNA): TGTGCCAGCAGCTTAGGGCAGTCCCAAGAGACCCAGTACTTC. Translation: CASSLGQSQETQYF.

This chain links TRBV5-1 with TRBJ2-7; no definite D call. The CDR3 has 14 amino acids. Germline loops: CDR1 SGHRS, CDR2 YFSETQ. V shed 5 bases and J shed 1 base, with 13 bases lying between them. The CDR3 bases are TGCGCCAGCAGAAGAACTCCAGATTCCTACGAGCAGTACTTC. This encodes CASRRTPDSYEQYF.

The chain carries TRBV2 and TRBJ1-3; D uncertain. CDR1 is SNHLY and CDR2 is FYNNEI in the germline V gene. This CDR3 contains 14 residues. With 4 bases removed from V and 0 bases from J, the gap between germline ends came to 7 bases. The CDR3 nucleotides are TGTGCCAGCAGTGCAGGCACCTCTGGAAACACCATATATTTT. This translates into CASSAGTSGNTIYF.

The chain recombines TRBV15 with TRBJ2-1; no reliable D call. The CDR3 is 14 residues long. V gave up 5 bases and J gave up 4 bases, with 12 bases separating them. The germline CDR1 and CDR2 sequences are LNHNV and YYDKDF (reference sequence). CDR3 in amino acids: CATSRPLKYNEQFF. The CDR3 DNA reads as TGTGCCACCAGCCGACCTCTAAAATACAATGAGCAGTTCTTC.

The chain couples TRBV5-1 to TRBJ1-6, with 7 bases aligning to TRBD1. The trim removed 0 bases at V and 9 bases at J, leaving 3 bases unmatched. This CDR3 comprises 14 residues. The germline CDR1 and CDR2 sequences are SGHRS and YFSETQ. CDR3 DNA: TGCGCCAGCAGCTTGGTTTCAGGGGGTTCACCCCTCCACTTT. Translation gives CASSLVSGGSPLHF.